The TCR beta chain under discussion was sequenced for a study of T cells in Graves' hyperthyroidism and ophthalmopathy. Study details: Sampling of peripheral blood happened at initial diagnosis, prior to any treatment.

It was RNA transcripts that yielded the amplified TCR beta CDR3 regions. HTBI primers were the set used in a first-round RT-PCR of the TCR CDR3. TCRdb called the multiplex PCR reads again in MiXCR, with one record for every CDR3 protein. The repertoire holds fewer than 750,000 distinct CDR3 sequences, 14% to 15% seen once, with about 4.5% in the top ten. The CDR3 is made up of 12 amino acids. V lost 8 bases and J lost 5, with 13 bases in between. Germline loops: CDR1 DFQATT, CDR2 SNEGSKA (reference sequence). This clonotype came up once. What it recognizes is unknown. Broader study findings: Blood also showed most of the thyroid clonotypes that were expanded above 0.001.

Over 8 ml fresh peripheral blood yielded the PBMCs. The sequencing input was blood. This chain connects TRBV20-1 to TRBJ1-5; D perhaps matches TRBD1 (6 bases). This clonotype was obtained from a woman aged 35 to 49 with Graves' ophthalmopathy. CDR3 DNA sequence: TGCAGTATAGGACAGCCATATCAGCCCCAGCATTTT. It yields the protein CSIGQPYQPQHF.